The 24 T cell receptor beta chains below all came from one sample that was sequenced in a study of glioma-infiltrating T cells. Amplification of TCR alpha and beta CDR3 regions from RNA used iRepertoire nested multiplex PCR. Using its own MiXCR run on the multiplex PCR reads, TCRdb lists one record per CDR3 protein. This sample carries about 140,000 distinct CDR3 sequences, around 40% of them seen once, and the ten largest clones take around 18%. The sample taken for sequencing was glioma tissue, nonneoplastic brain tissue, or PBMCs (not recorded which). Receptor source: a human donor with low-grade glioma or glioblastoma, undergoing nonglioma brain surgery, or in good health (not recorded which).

CDR3 amino acids: CASRGLSNEKLFF. The CDR3, as DNA: TGTGCCAGCAGAGGGCTCAGTAATGAAAAACTGTTTTTT. The chain combines TRBV28 with TRBJ1-4; no reliable D call. The CDR3 covers 13 residues. Between the trimmed V and J ends, which lost 6 bases and 4 bases, there was a span of 9 bases. Germline CDR1 is MDHEN and CDR2 is SYDVKM. The full variable domain, with the rest looked up from reference TRBV28 and TRBJ1-4, is DVKVTQSSRYLVKRTGEKVFLECVQDMDHENMFWYRQDPGLGLRLIYFSYDVKMKEKGDIPEGYSVSREKKERFSLILESASTNQTSMYLCASRGLSNEKLFFGSGTQLSVL.

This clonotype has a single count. CDR3 nucleotides: TGTGCCAGCAGCTTATCCAGCAACACTGAAGCTTTCTTT. It translates to CASSLSSNTEAFF. The rearrangement links TRBV4-2 to TRBJ1-1; D unclear. This CDR3 is 13 amino acids long. Germline CDR1 reads LGHNA; CDR2 reads YNFKEQ. V dropped 5 bases and J dropped 2 bases, with 9 bases sitting between them.

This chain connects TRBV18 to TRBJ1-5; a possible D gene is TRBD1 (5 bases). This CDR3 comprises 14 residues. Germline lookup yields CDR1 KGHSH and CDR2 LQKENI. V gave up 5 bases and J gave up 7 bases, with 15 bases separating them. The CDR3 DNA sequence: TGTGCCAGCTCAAAAGGGGACCCGGGGCAGCCCCAGCATTTT. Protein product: CASSKGDPGQPQHF.

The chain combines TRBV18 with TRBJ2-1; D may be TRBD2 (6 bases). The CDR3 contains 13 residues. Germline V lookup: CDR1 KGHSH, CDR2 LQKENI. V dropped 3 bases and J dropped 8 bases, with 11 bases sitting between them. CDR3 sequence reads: CASSPGSGHEQFF. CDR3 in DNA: TGTGCCAGCTCACCCGGCAGCGGGCATGAGCAGTTCTTC.

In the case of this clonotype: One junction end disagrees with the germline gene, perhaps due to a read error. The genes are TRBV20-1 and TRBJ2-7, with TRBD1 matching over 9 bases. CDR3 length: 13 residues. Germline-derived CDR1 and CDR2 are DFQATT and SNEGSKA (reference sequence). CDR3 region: CSAGTGSSYEQCF. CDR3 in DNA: TGCAGTGCTGGGACAGGGAGCTCCTACGAGCAGTGCTTC.

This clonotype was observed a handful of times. CDR3 sequence reads: CASSPTGAPEAFF. DNA of the CDR3: TGTGCCAGCAGTCCGACAGGAGCCCCTGAAGCTTTCTTT. This sequence joins TRBV27 and TRBJ1-1; a possible D gene is TRBD1 (6 bases). Trimming left V 5 bases short and J 6 bases short, with 13 bases between. The CDR3 has 13 residues. Per germline, CDR1 MNHEY and CDR2 SMNVEV (reference sequence).

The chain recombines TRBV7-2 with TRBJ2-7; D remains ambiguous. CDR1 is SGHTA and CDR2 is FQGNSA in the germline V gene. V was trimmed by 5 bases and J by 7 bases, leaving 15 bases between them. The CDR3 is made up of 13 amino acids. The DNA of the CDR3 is TGTGCCAGCAGCACCTTCGTAGCTCGGGAGCAGTACTTC. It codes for CASSTFVAREQYF. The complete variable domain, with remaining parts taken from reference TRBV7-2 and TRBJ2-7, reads GAGVSQSPSNKVTEKGKDVELRCDPISGHTALYWYRQSLGQGLEFLIYFQGNSAPDKSGLPSDRFSAERTGGSVSTLTIQRTQQEDSAVYLCASSTFVAREQYFGPGTRLTVT.

The chain's CDR3 is CSASRLEGNQPQHF. Here the CDR3 DNA reads TGCAGTGCTAGCCGCCTCGAGGGCAATCAGCCCCAGCATTTT. The V and J genes are TRBV20-1 and TRBJ1-5, with unresolved D. The V gene's germline CDR1 is DFQATT and CDR2 SNEGSKA (reference sequence). V lost 3 bases, J lost 2 bases, and 11 bases lay in between. This CDR3 has 14 residues.

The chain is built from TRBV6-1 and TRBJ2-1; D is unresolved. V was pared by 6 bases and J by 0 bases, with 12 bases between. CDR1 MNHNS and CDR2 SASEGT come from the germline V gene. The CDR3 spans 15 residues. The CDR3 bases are TGTGCCAGCAGACCCCGTGGCCTCTCCTACAATGAGCAGTTCTTC. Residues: CASRPRGLSYNEQFF.

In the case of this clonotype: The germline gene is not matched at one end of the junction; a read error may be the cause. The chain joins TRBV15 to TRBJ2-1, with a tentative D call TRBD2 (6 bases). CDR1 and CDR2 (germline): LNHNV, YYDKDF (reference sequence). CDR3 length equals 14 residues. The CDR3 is CASSLTGDSTEQFF. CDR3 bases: TGTGCCAGCAGCTTAACCGGGGACTCCACGGAGCAGTTCTTC.

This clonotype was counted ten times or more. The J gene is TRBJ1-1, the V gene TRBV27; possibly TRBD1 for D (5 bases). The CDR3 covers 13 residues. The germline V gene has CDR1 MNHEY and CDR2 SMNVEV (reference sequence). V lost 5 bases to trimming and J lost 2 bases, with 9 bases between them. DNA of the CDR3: TGTGCCAGCAGTGGGGGGATTAACACTGAAGCTTTCTTT. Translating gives CASSGGINTEAFF.

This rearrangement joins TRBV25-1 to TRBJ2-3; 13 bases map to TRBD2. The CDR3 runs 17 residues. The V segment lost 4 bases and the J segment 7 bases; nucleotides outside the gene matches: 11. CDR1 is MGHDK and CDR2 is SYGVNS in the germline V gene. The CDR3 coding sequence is TGTGCCAGCAGTGTACTACCTCCGGGACTAGCGGGGTATACGCAGTATTTT. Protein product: CASSVLPPGLAGYTQYF.

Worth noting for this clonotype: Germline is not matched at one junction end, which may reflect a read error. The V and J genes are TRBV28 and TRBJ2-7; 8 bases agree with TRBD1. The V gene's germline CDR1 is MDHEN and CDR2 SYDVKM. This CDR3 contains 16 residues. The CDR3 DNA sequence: TGTGCCGGCAGTTCCTGGACAGGGACCATCGCCTACGAGCAGTACTTC. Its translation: CAGSSWTGTIAYEQYF.

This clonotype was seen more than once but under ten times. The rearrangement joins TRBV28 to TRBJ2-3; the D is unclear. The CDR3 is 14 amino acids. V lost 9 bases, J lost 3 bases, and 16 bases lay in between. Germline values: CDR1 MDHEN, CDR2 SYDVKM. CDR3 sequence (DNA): TGTGCCAGTGGTAGCCCAATCGTGACAGATACGCAGTATTTT. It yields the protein CASGSPIVTDTQYF.

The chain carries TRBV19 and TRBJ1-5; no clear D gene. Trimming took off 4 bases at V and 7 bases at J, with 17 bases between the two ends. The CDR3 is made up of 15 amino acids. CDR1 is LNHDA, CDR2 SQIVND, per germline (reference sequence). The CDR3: CASSTREGPHQPQHF. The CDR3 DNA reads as TGTGCCAGTAGTACCCGGGAGGGCCCACACCAGCCCCAGCATTTT. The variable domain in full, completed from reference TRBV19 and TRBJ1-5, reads DGGITQSPKYLFRKEGQNVTLSCEQNLNHDAMYWYRQDPGQGLRLIYYSQIVNDFQKGDIAEGYSVSREKKESFPLTVTSAQKNPTAFYLCASSTREGPHQPQHFGDGTRLSIL.

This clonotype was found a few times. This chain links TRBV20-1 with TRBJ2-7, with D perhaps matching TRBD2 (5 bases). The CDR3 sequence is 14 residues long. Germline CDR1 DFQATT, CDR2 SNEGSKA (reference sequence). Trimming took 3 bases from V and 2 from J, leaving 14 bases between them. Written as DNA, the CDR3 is TGCAGTGCTAGTGCGTGGTCGGGGACCTACGAGCAGTACTTC. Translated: CSASAWSGTYEQYF.

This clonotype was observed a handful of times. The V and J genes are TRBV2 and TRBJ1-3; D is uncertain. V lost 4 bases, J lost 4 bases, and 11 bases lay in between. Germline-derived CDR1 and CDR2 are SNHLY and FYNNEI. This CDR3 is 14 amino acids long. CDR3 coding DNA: TGTGCCAGCAGTGTAGGGCGGTTCGGAAACACCATATATTTT. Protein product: CASSVGRFGNTIYF.

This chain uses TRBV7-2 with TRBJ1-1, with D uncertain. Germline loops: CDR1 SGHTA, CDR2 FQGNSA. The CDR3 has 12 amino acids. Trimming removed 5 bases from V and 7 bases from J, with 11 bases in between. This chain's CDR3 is CASSQGIFEAFF. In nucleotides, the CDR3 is TGTGCCAGCAGCCAAGGGATCTTTGAAGCTTTCTTT.

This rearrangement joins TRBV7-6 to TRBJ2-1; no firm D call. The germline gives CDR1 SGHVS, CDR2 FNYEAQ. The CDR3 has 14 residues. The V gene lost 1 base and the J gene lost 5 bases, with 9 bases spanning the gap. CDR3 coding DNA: TGTGCCAGCAGCTTAGGGACGGAAGACAATGAGCAGTTCTTC. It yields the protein CASSLGTEDNEQFF.

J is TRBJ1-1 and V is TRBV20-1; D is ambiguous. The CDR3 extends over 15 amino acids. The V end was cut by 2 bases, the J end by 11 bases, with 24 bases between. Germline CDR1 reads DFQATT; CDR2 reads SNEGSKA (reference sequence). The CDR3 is CSARSIELDRGTAFF. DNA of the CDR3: TGCAGTGCTAGATCGATAGAGTTGGACCGAGGTACGGCTTTCTTT.

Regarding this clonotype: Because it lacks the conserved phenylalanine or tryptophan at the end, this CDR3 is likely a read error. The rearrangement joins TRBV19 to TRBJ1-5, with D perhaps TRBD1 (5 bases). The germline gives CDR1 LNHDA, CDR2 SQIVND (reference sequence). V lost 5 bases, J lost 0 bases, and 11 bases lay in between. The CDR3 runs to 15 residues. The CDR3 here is CASSDSPYSNQPQHS. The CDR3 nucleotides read TGTGCCAGTAGTGACAGCCCCTATAGCAATCAGCCCCAGCATTCT.

The CDR3 nucleotides are TGCGCCAGCAGCTTCGAAGGGGTCGAGCAGTACTTC. Protein sequence: CASSFEGVEQYF. The V gene is TRBV5-1, the J gene TRBJ2-1; possible D gene TRBD1, 5 bases. Gene TRBJ2-7 matches the end of the DNA better, so the J call may be wrong. The CDR3 has 12 residues. The germline V gene has CDR1 SGHRS and CDR2 YFSETQ.

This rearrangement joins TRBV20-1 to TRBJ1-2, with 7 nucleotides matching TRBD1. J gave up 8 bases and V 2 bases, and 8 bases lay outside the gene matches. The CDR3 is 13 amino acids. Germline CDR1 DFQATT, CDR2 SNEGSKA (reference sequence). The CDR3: CSARHRQGLGYTF. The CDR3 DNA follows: TGCAGTGCTAGACACCGACAGGGTCTGGGCTACACCTTC.

The CDR3 spells CASSLRQGGETQYF. For the CDR3, the DNA is TGTGCCAGCTCACTAAGACAGGGTGGAGAGACCCAGTACTTC. The gene calls are TRBV18 and TRBJ2-5; 7 nucleotides align to TRBD1. With 4 bases clipped from V and 4 bases from J, the junction kept 6 bases outside the gene matches. This CDR3 contains 14 residues. Looked up from germline, CDR1 is KGHSH and CDR2 is LQKENI. The full variable domain, completed using reference TRBV18 and TRBJ2-5, is NAGVMQNPRHLVRRRGQEARLRCSPMKGHSHVYWYRQLPEEGLKFMVYLQKENIIDESGMPKERFSAEFPKEGPSILRIQQVVRGDSAAYFCASSLRQGGETQYFGPGTRLLVL.